These 8 T cell receptor beta chains were all obtained from the same sample, sequenced in a study of T cells in tumors after PD-1 blockade. Profiling relied on immunoSEQ multiplex PCR, and the TCRdb table lists in-frame clones only, not all of them. The sample contains around 12,000 clones, roughly three fifths of which appear only once. The source material was tumor tissue, sampled before anti-PD-1 treatment. These receptors were collected from a human donor with basal cell carcinoma.

This chain connects TRBV7-2 to TRBJ2-5; the D is unclear. V lost 0 bases and J 4 bases, leaving 12 bases between the germline ends. Germline V lookup: CDR1 SGHTA, CDR2 FQGNSA. The CDR3 runs 15 residues. The CDR3 spells CASSLARTGGETQYF. The DNA for the CDR3 is TGTGCCAGCAGCTTAGCCCGGACGGGTGGAGAGACCCAGTACTTC.

The rearrangement links TRBV7-2 to TRBJ2-5; D is ambiguous. The germline V gene encodes CDR1 SGHTA and CDR2 FQGNSA. The V gene lost 5 bases and the J gene lost 2 bases, with 9 bases spanning the gap. The CDR3 has 13 residues. The CDR3 reads CASSGADQETQYF. CDR3 in DNA: TGTGCCAGCAGCGGCGCAGATCAAGAGACCCAGTACTTC.

This clone was recorded once. This rearrangement joins TRBV11-3 to TRBJ1-1; D might be TRBD1 (5 bases). The CDR3 has 16 amino acids. With 0 bases removed from V and 0 bases from J, the gap between germline ends came to 11 bases. From germline, CDR1 is SGHNT and CDR2 YENEEA. The CDR3 DNA is TGTGCCAGCAGCTTAGAAGGGACGGCAATGAACACTGAAGCTTTCTTT. Protein: CASSLEGTAMNTEAFF.

In its sample, this clone was seen a few times. V and J are TRBV6-6 and TRBJ2-7; unclear D gene. Germline V gene lookup returns CDR1 MNHNY and CDR2 SVGAGI (reference sequence). This CDR3 comprises 12 residues. V was shortened by 6 bases and J by 3 bases, with 9 bases between the two germline ends. CDR3 residues: CASSQDGYEQYF. The CDR3 region has the DNA TGTGCCAGCAGCCAAGACGGCTACGAGCAGTACTTC.

This clone was counted only a few times. V and J are TRBV7-6 and TRBJ2-1, with 13 bases identical to TRBD2. Unmatched junction bases numbered 10, after V lost 5 bases and J lost 6 bases. The CDR3 spans 17 residues. Looked up from germline, CDR1 is SGHVS and CDR2 is FNYEAQ. CDR3 sequence (DNA): TGTGCCAGCAGCCGCGGGACTAGCGGGATAGTAATCAATGAGCAGTTCTTC. It encodes CASSRGTSGIVINEQFF.

The CDR3: CAHEGNNEKLFF. CDR3 in DNA: TGTGCCCATGAGGGGAATAATGAAAAACTGTTTTTT. The rearrangement links TRBV7-9 to TRBJ1-4, with D perhaps TRBD1 (5 bases). V lost 11 bases and J 4 bases, leaving 11 bases between the germline ends. Per the germline V gene, CDR1 is SEHNR and CDR2 is FQNEAQ (reference sequence). The CDR3 spans 12 residues.

V is TRBV4-3 and J is TRBJ1-4; possibly TRBD1 for D (5 bases). CDR3 length: 16 residues. Germline CDR1 LGHNA, CDR2 YSLEER. V lost 0 bases to trimming and J lost 7 bases, with 15 bases between them. Here the CDR3 DNA reads TGCGCCAGCAGCCAAGATGGAAGGGGTGGGGGTGAAAAACTGTTTTTT. It is translated as CASSQDGRGGGEKLFF.

This chain uses TRBV9 with TRBJ2-7, with TRBD2 as a possible D gene (6 bases). Per germline, CDR1 SGDLS and CDR2 YYNGEE. The ends were cut back, 0 bases at V and 3 bases at J, with 7 bases in the middle. The CDR3 covers 13 residues. Written as DNA, the CDR3 is TGTGCCAGCAGCGTAGCAGCGGGCTACGAGCAGTACTTC. This gives the protein CASSVAAGYEQYF.